This record concerns one T cell receptor beta chain sequence. Looked up from germline, CDR1 is GTSNPN and CDR2 is SVGIG (reference sequence). The CDR3 runs to 13 residues. With 5 bases clipped from V and 9 bases from J, the junction kept 6 bases outside the gene matches. The data derive from a study of blood T cell repertoires in COVID-19. On the study more broadly: Sample material is recorded as cDNA or gDNA derived from T cells, B-cell-depleted T cells, or PBMCs.

Libraries were prepared by immunoSEQ multiplex PCR; TCRdb keeps only in-frame clonotypes and omits some of them. The sample includes approximately 240,000 clones, about nine tenths of them seen just once. The chain uses TRBV30 and TRBJ1-6; 8 bases are a match to TRBD1. The sequenced sample consisted of PBMCs or T cells enriched from blood (not recorded which). The TCR sequence derives from a woman aged 50 to 60 in a cohort exposed to, infected with or recovered from COVID-19 (not recorded which). The CDR3 protein is CAWGGQGFSPLHF. The CDR3 DNA is TGTGCCTGGGGAGGACAGGGTTTTTCACCCCTCCACTTT. The full variable domain, its missing parts supplied by reference TRBV30 and TRBJ1-6, is SQTIHQWPATLVQPVGSPLSLECTVEGTSNPNLYWYRQAAGRGLQLLFYSVGIGQISSEVPQNLSASRPQDRQFILSSKKLLLSDSGFYLCAWGGQGFSPLHFGNGTRLTVT.